This TCR beta chain was captured by sequencing in a study of blood T cells in healthy people across ages (dated by TCRdb to the mid-2010s). A note on the overall study: In model experiments, roughly one uniquely barcoded TCR beta cDNA molecule per two T cells was captured by template switching. Donors of different ages were randomly distributed across sequencing lanes to avoid experimental bias. The donors were split into four age groups: young (average around 16 years), middle-aged (around 37), aged (approximately 60) and long-lived (about 82). Two additional independent replicas of 1 million unique cDNA reads from the same blood draw were analyzed for two donors (one aged 18 to 29 and one aged 80 or older). The study measured age-related changes in TCR beta repertoire diversity using deep sequencing normalized with unique cDNA molecular identifiers.

The library was produced with 5' RACE. The run used an Illumina HiSeq 2500. A second PCR of roughly 7 to 12 cycles was run with a J-beta primer mix and a sample-barcoded 5' primer. Each TCR beta cDNA molecule received a unique molecular identifier from a template-switch 5' adaptor carrying 12 random nucleotides. At least 2.5 million CDR3-containing paired-end reads were obtained from each sample. First-strand cDNA was synthesized from all RNA with the Mint cDNA synthesis kit, primed by a TRBC-specific oligonucleotide. After uracil-DNA glycosylase treatment, a first 18-cycle PCR used universal primers M1SS and BC2_uni_R on all cDNA. The paper's data handling went like this. For normalization, 1 million high-quality reads were randomly selected from each sample, with every read carrying a distinct molecular identifier. Instead of being binned into consensus sequences, reads with shared molecular identifiers were discarded. MiTCR, with a Q25 quality threshold and the strictest error-elimination algorithm, was used for CDR3 identification, clonotype clustering and error correction. A nonparametric unseen species model using Euler transformation provided a lower-bound estimate of total TCR beta diversity. TCRdb's own reprocessing of the public reads used fastp at Q25 and MiXCR and kept productive beta chains. Each CDR3 protein appears once, grouped with its most common genes and DNA. The V and J calls were determined by TCRdb, not by the authors. Present in this sample are roughly 700,000 distinct CDR3 sequences, around 45% of which were seen just once. The top ten clones comprise around a third of the sample.

Concerning this clonotype itself: The specificity of this receptor is unknown. Base qualities are not at hand, and no much larger clone is one base apart.

CDR1 and CDR2, per the germline V gene, are LGHNA and YSLEER. The CDR3 spans 15 residues, from the cysteine through the phenylalanine. CDR3 DNA is the only sequence kept; it has 45 bases, read in frame from the first base. V loses 1 base of germline sequence and J loses 4 bases, and the interval between the two ends is 11 bases. Donors were a few dozen systemically healthy Caucasian individuals from Russia aged 6 to 90 years. Each donor gave 8 to 10 milliliters of peripheral blood, drawn into EDTA-treated Vacutainer tubes. Ficoll-Paque density-gradient centrifugation was used to isolate PBMCs, with at least 6 million per sample. Trizol reagent was used to extract total RNA from PBMCs, with at least 6 micrograms per sample. For every donor, flow cytometry on a PBMC aliquot measured the percentage of naive CD45RAhigh/CD27high T cells. The investigation overall reported the following: There was a strong correlation between observed TCR beta diversity and the percentage of naive T cells measured by flow cytometry. Total diversity estimates from one million sequenced T cells were considered lower bounds and underestimates. Compared with the aged group, the long-lived group had more naive CD4+ T cells, fewer expanded clones and increased TCR diversity, suggesting age selection. Bulk unsorted PBMC profiling prevented conclusive comparison of naive and antigen-experienced compartments. As age increased, observed TCR beta diversity per million T cells dropped in a roughly linear way, and a significant reduction was already evident by age roughly 40. Donor CMV infection status was unknown, potentially confounding age-related changes in expanded clonotypes.

Sequenced material: blood. The chain joins TRBV4-3 to TRBJ2-1; the D gene is perhaps TRBD2, on 5 matching bases. The sequence came from a woman aged 60-75 years in good health. The encoded CDR3 is CASSQGGLGYNEQFF. Read as DNA, the sequence is TGCGCCAGCAGCCAAGGCGGGCTTGGGTACAATGAGCAGTTCTTC.